Shown below are 31 T cell receptor beta chains from a single sample sequenced in a study of shared clonotypes between healthy human individuals. The table came from immunoSEQ multiplex PCR; TCRdb's copy has only in-frame clones and leaves some out. The table records 2 million to 2.5 million clones, 90% to 96% of them present only once. Specimen: naive CD4+ T cells sorted from blood. Subset of the sample: CD45RA+ positively selected. These receptors all stem from a man between 18 and 35 years old in good health.

On this clone itself: The same CDR3 is also encoded by other DNA sequences in this sample. The chain couples TRBV15 to TRBJ2-5; D is uncertain. Germline assignment: CDR1 LNHNV and CDR2 YYDKDF (reference sequence). This CDR3 contains 13 residues. V was shortened by 0 bases and J by 5 bases, with 7 bases between the two germline ends. Here the CDR3 DNA reads TGTGCCACCAGCAGAGATGCCCCGGAGACCCAGTACTTC. It encodes CATSRDAPETQYF.

This chain links TRBV6-6 with TRBJ1-1; D uncertain. Germline CDR1 MNHNY, CDR2 SVGAGI (reference sequence). Between the trimmed V and J ends, which lost 10 bases and 1 base, there was a span of 7 bases. This CDR3 contains 11 residues. This chain's CDR3 is CATLRNTEAFF. The CDR3 DNA sequence: TGTGCCACCCTTAGGAACACTGAAGCTTTCTTT.

The gene calls are TRBV30 and TRBJ1-2, with TRBD1 identical over 9 bases. With V trimmed by 0 bases and J by 5 bases, 4 bases remained unmatched. Germline CDR1 and CDR2: GTSNPN and SVGIG (reference sequence). There are 14 residues in the CDR3. The CDR3 loop reads CAWSVTGGDYGYTF. The DNA for the CDR3 is TGTGCCTGGAGTGTGACAGGGGGGGATTATGGCTACACCTTC.

This clone was observed a handful of times. The chain employs TRBV4-1 and TRBJ1-4; no clear D. The CDR3 length is 12 residues. Trimming left V 3 bases short and J 10 bases short, with 9 bases between. Per germline, CDR1 MGHRA and CDR2 YSYEKL. CDR3 in amino acids: CASSQEGLKLFF. The DNA for the CDR3 is TGCGCCAGCAGCCAGGAAGGACTAAAACTGTTTTTT.

The V gene is TRBV30, the J gene TRBJ1-2, with no clear D. The germline V and J ends were trimmed by 0 bases and 7 bases, with 12 bases remaining between them. This CDR3 comprises 13 residues. In germline, CDR1 is GTSNPN, CDR2 SVGIG (reference sequence). The CDR3 sequence: CAWSVGAAGGYTF. The CDR3 bases are TGTGCCTGGAGTGTAGGAGCAGCCGGTGGCTACACCTTC.

This chain uses TRBV30 with TRBJ2-2; no firm D call. Germline V lookup: CDR1 GTSNPN, CDR2 SVGIG (reference sequence). The V gene lost 4 bases and the J gene lost 3 bases, with 12 bases spanning the gap. The CDR3 is 14 residues long. In DNA, the CDR3 is TGTGCCTGGAAATTAGGTACGCACACCGGGGAGCTGTTTTTT. Amino acid sequence: CAWKLGTHTGELFF. The full variable domain, its missing parts supplied by reference TRBV30 and TRBJ2-2, is SQTIHQWPATLVQPVGSPLSLECTVEGTSNPNLYWYRQAAGRGLQLLFYSVGIGQISSEVPQNLSASRPQDRQFILSSKKLLLSDSGFYLCAWKLGTHTGELFFGEGSRLTVL.

The rearrangement links TRBV6-1 to TRBJ2-7; TRBD1 agrees at 7 bases. Unmatched junction bases numbered 5, after V lost 6 bases and J lost 0 bases. The germline CDR1 and CDR2 sequences are MNHNS and SASEGT. The CDR3 is made up of 14 amino acids. CDR3 sequence (DNA): TGTGCCAGCAGGGGGACAGCTCTCTCCTACGAGCAGTACTTC. Its translation: CASRGTALSYEQYF.

The gene calls are TRBV7-3 and TRBJ1-1; no definite D call. Germline V CDR1 and CDR2: SGHTA, FQGTGA. V lost 1 base, J lost 2 bases, and 8 bases lay in between. The CDR3 totals 14 residues. The CDR3 loop is CASSLRSGNTEAFF. The CDR3 DNA follows: TGTGCCAGCAGCTTAAGATCCGGAAACACTGAAGCTTTCTTT.

The rearrangement uses TRBV9 and TRBJ2-3; maybe TRBD1 (5 bases). This CDR3 region has 15 residues. The V end was cut by 0 bases, the J end by 0 bases, with 8 bases between. Germline loops: CDR1 SGDLS, CDR2 YYNGEE. The CDR3 reads CASSVVQASTDTQYF. The DNA of the CDR3 is TGTGCCAGCAGCGTAGTACAGGCCAGCACAGATACGCAGTATTTT.

As regards this clone: Other DNA variants within this sample encode the same CDR3. The genes are TRBV27 and TRBJ2-7; D unresolved. V lost 3 bases and J lost 0, with 6 bases in between. Per the germline V gene, CDR1 is MNHEY and CDR2 is SMNVEV (reference sequence). The CDR3 is made up of 13 amino acids. The DNA of the CDR3 is TGTGCCAGCAGTTTTAGGGCCTCCTACGAGCAGTACTTC. Protein product: CASSFRASYEQYF.

In regard to this clone: The identical CDR3 is also encoded by other nucleotide sequences in the sample. The J gene is TRBJ2-7, the V gene TRBV7-9; 8 nucleotides match TRBD2. The CDR3 consists of 13 residues. Unmatched junction bases numbered 0, after V lost 3 bases and J lost 2 bases. Germline CDR1 and CDR2: SEHNR and FQNEAQ (reference sequence). The DNA for the CDR3 is TGTGCCAGCAGCTTTAGCGGGACCTACGAGCAGTACTTC. This sequence encodes CASSFSGTYEQYF.

This chain links TRBV6-4 with TRBJ1-6; D is unclear. V was trimmed by 3 bases and J by 10 bases, leaving 16 bases between them. This CDR3 region has 15 residues. Germline V lookup: CDR1 MRHNA, CDR2 SNTAGT. Here the CDR3 reads CASSEGRGIGSPLHF. The CDR3 nucleotides are TGTGCCAGCAGTGAAGGTCGGGGTATCGGGTCACCCCTCCACTTT.

V and J are TRBV7-2 and TRBJ1-2, with 10 bases aligning to TRBD1. V lost 3 bases and J lost 2; bases outside the gene matches: 12. Germline V gene sequence: CDR1 SGHTA, CDR2 FQGNSA. The CDR3 sequence is 18 residues long. CDR3 amino acids: CASSFSTLGQGVNYGYTF. The CDR3 DNA sequence: TGTGCCAGCAGCTTTAGTACCTTAGGACAGGGGGTGAACTATGGCTACACCTTC.

The rearrangement uses TRBV7-2 and TRBJ2-3; a possible D gene is TRBD1 (5 bases). Germline CDR1 SGHTA, CDR2 FQGNSA. Trimming left V 2 bases short and J 6 bases short, with 12 bases between. The CDR3 covers 14 residues. CDR3 coding DNA: TGTGCCAGCAGCTTAATGGGGCCACACGATACGCAGTATTTT. Encoded protein: CASSLMGPHDTQYF.

The sample holds one count of this clone. The chain uses TRBV6-5 and TRBJ2-1; TRBD2 matches 10 bases. V lost 5 bases to trimming and J lost 5 bases; unmatched junction nucleotides: 6. The CDR3 runs to 15 residues. Germline CDR1 MNHEY, CDR2 SVGAGI. The chain's CDR3 is CASSRGAGGDNEQFF. CDR3 bases: TGTGCCAGCAGTAGGGGAGCGGGAGGGGACAATGAGCAGTTCTTC.

V is TRBV7-9 and J is TRBJ1-1, with 7 bases fitting TRBD1. CDR3 length equals 13 residues. V was pared by 5 bases and J by 2 bases, with 2 bases of the junction left unmatched. Germline CDR1 is SEHNR and CDR2 is FQNEAQ (reference sequence). CDR3 in amino acids: CASSDRANTEAFF. The DNA for the CDR3 is TGTGCCAGCAGCGACAGGGCAAACACTGAAGCTTTCTTT.

The V and J genes are TRBV13 and TRBJ1-6; D may be TRBD1 (6 bases). The CDR3 length is 14 residues. Trimming took off 5 bases at V and 7 bases at J, with 12 bases between the two ends. Germline V lookup: CDR1 PRHDT, CDR2 FYEKMQ (reference sequence). The CDR3 coding sequence is TGTGCCAGCAGCAACACAGGGTACAATTCACCCCTCCACTTT. Protein product: CASSNTGYNSPLHF.

The chain links TRBV10-3 to TRBJ1-1; 8 bases agree with TRBD1. J gave up 0 bases and V 10 bases, and 4 bases lay outside the gene matches. CDR1 ENHRY and CDR2 SYGVKD come from the germline V gene. This CDR3 spans 13 amino acids. The CDR3 region has the DNA TGTGCCACACGGGGACAGGTGAACACTGAAGCTTTCTTT. This gives the protein CATRGQVNTEAFF.

Here the CDR3 reads CASSLESSGVRELFF. Here the CDR3 DNA reads TGTGCCAGCAGCTTAGAGTCTAGCGGGGTCCGGGAGCTGTTTTTT. This sequence joins TRBV7-2 and TRBJ2-2; TRBD2 agrees at 9 bases. CDR1 SGHTA and CDR2 FQGNSA come from the germline V gene. Germline trimming cut 1 base from V and 9 bases from J; bases unmatched to any gene: 6. This CDR3 spans 15 amino acids.

The chain couples TRBV7-6 to TRBJ1-4, with TRBD1 as a possible D gene (5 bases). The V gene lost 1 base and the J gene lost 4 bases, with 10 bases spanning the gap. Germline V gene lookup returns CDR1 SGHVS and CDR2 FNYEAQ. The CDR3 spans 15 residues. The CDR3 DNA follows: TGTGCCAGCAGCTTAGTTGACAGCTATAATGAAAAACTGTTTTTT. It specifies CASSLVDSYNEKLFF.

The rearrangement uses TRBV7-8 and TRBJ1-4, with D hard to call. CDR3 length: 12 residues. Germline CDR1 SGHVS, CDR2 FQNEAQ. Trimming left V 1 base short and J 6 bases short, with 3 bases between. CDR3 bases: TGTGCCAGCAGCTTAGTATATGAAAAACTGTTTTTT. Its translation is CASSLVYEKLFF.

The chain combines TRBV6-6 with TRBJ1-4; D uncertain. With 4 bases removed from V and 2 bases from J, the gap between germline ends came to 5 bases. The CDR3 totals 13 residues. Germline V gene sequence: CDR1 MNHNY, CDR2 SVGAGI (reference sequence). The CDR3 loop reads CASSLGTNEKLFF. In nucleotides, the CDR3 is TGTGCCAGCAGTTTGGGCACTAATGAAAAACTGTTTTTT.

The CDR3: CASSGDYLDEQYF. In nucleotides, the CDR3 is TGCGCCAGCAGCGGGGACTACCTCGACGAGCAGTACTTC. J is TRBJ2-7 and V is TRBV5-1; TRBD2 matches at 7 bases. The junction had 6 bases not matched to a gene; V was cut back by 4 bases and J by 5 bases. The CDR3 is made up of 13 amino acids. CDR1 and CDR2 from the germline V gene are SGHRS and YFSETQ.

This rearrangement joins TRBV11-2 to TRBJ2-5; 7 bases align to TRBD2. V shed 2 bases and J 5 bases; nucleotides not matched to a gene: 11. CDR3 size: 16 residues. Germline-derived CDR1 and CDR2 are SGHAT and FQNNGV. The CDR3 here is CASSLFRRGLGETQYF. Here the CDR3 DNA reads TGTGCCAGCAGCTTATTCCGGCGGGGGTTGGGTGAGACCCAGTACTTC.

Of note for this clone: Other nucleotide sequences in the sample specify the same CDR3. The rearrangement links TRBV5-1 to TRBJ2-1, with TRBD1 matching 8 bases. The junction had 0 bases not matched to a gene; V was cut back by 0 bases and J by 1 base. Germline V gives CDR1 SGHRS, CDR2 YFSETQ. The CDR3 has 15 residues. DNA of the CDR3: TGCGCCAGCAGCTTGGGACAGGGGTCCTACAATGAGCAGTTCTTC. It specifies CASSLGQGSYNEQFF.

The chain uses TRBV27 and TRBJ2-5; tentative D call: TRBD1 (6 bases). V was trimmed by 6 bases and J by 5 bases, leaving 13 bases between them. Germline CDR1 MNHEY, CDR2 SMNVEV (reference sequence). The length of the CDR3 is 13 residues. The CDR3 spells CASRLGQKETQYF. CDR3 nucleotide sequence: TGTGCCAGCAGGCTAGGACAGAAGGAGACCCAGTACTTC.

The chain is built from TRBV6-5 and TRBJ1-1; a weak D match, TRBD1 (5 bases). CDR1 MNHEY and CDR2 SVGAGI come from the germline V gene. The CDR3 length is 14 residues. The V and J ends lost 2 bases and 5 bases respectively, with 12 bases between them. CDR3: CASSYAQGRTEAFF. CDR3 nucleotide sequence: TGTGCCAGCAGTTACGCTCAGGGACGGACTGAAGCTTTCTTT.

The V and J genes are TRBV11-3 and TRBJ2-3; the D gene is possibly TRBD2 (5 bases). Trimming left V 5 bases short and J 8 bases short, with 11 bases between. CDR3 size: 12 residues. Germline lookup yields CDR1 SGHNT and CDR2 YENEEA. In DNA, the CDR3 is TGTGCCAGCAGCATGACTACTAGTACGCAGTATTTT. It is translated as CASSMTTSTQYF.

V is TRBV10-3 and J is TRBJ2-7, with TRBD1 matching over 8 bases. Germline CDR1 ENHRY, CDR2 SYGVKD. CDR3 length: 14 amino acids. V lost 6 bases to trimming and J lost 2 bases; unmatched junction nucleotides: 6. The chain's CDR3 is CAIRGQAETYEQYF. Written as DNA, the CDR3 is TGTGCCATCAGGGGACAGGCTGAGACCTACGAGCAGTACTTC.

The chain employs TRBV28 and TRBJ1-5; 9 bases line up with TRBD1. CDR1 and CDR2 from the germline V gene are MDHEN and SYDVKM. The CDR3 is 17 amino acids. J gave up 4 bases and V 7 bases, and 14 bases lay outside the gene matches. This CDR3 reads CASTPPVQGARNQPQHF. For the CDR3, the DNA is TGTGCCAGCACCCCCCCCGTACAGGGGGCAAGAAATCAGCCCCAGCATTTT.

Points on this clone: This same CDR3 is encoded by further DNA sequences in the sample. This rearrangement joins TRBV30 to TRBJ1-4, with D maybe TRBD1 (5 bases). Germline loops: CDR1 GTSNPN, CDR2 SVGIG (reference sequence). The CDR3 sequence is 14 residues long. V gave up 0 bases and J gave up 8 bases, with 13 bases separating them. The CDR3 bases are TGTGCCTGGAGTGTACAAGGGGCGGGGGAAAAACTGTTTTTT. It translates to CAWSVQGAGEKLFF.